Here is one T cell receptor (beta chain) with its context. Its antigen remains undetermined. Qualities for individual bases were not recorded, and no much larger clone is one base off. The data are from a study of vaccination effects on CD4 cells after COVID-19 (dated by TCRdb to between 2021 and 2023). A note on the overall study: Across the study, the median time from the second dose to post-vaccine sampling was 72 days (range 14 to 241). A total of 9 to 11 COVID-19 convalescent patients and several SARS-CoV-2-naive healthy vaccine recipients were included in the full study. In both COVID-19 convalescent patients and infection-naive vaccine recipients, the study compared SARS-CoV-2 spike-specific CD4+ TCR repertoires from before mRNA vaccination with those from after it. Cultures from other donors in the study were sequenced using the Oncomine TCR Beta short-read assay on an Illumina iSeq 100.

V and J are truncated by 4 bases and 8 bases respectively, leaving an intervening sequence of 11 bases. Counted from cysteine to phenylalanine, this CDR3 has 13 amino acids. Solely the CDR3 DNA is kept, with 39 bases framed from the first base. Based on the germline V gene (reference sequence), the CDR1 and CDR2 sequences are LGHDT and YNNKEL. The library was built by means of the immunoSEQ multiplex PCR assay. DNA from the CD4+ T cells that had been cultured and isolated underwent TCR beta CDR3 sequencing. The source study handled its data this way. Non-productive TCR sequences were discarded, and reads were trimmed to the CDR3 region, with only CDR3s of 7 or more amino acids retained. Antigen-specific clonotypes were identified with the MANAFEST web app by comparing expansion in peptide wells against reference cultures. For clones to be considered positive, expansion at FDR<0.05 versus reference and all other wells, an odds ratio above 5, and a frequency above 0.1% in two replicate wells were required. Cross-reactive clonotypes were defined as significantly expanded in SARS-CoV-2 spike wells and in at least one common cold coronavirus spike condition. CDR3 similarity was assessed by Levenshtein distance with the stringdist R package, and unrooted trees were built with ape in R 3.6.1. Not all clones reach the TCRdb copy of this immuneACCESS table, which keeps in-frame sequences only. Checked studies attribute under half of the gap to unresolved V genes and leave the rest unexplained. V and J calls and clone size are given by that table; D and trimming were obtained from the DNA. This sample is represented by about 32,000 clones; approximately 72% of them were singletons. The top ten clones comprise around 10% of the sample.

The ViraFEST assay stimulated PBMC with viral peptide pools and then used TCR sequencing to identify antigen-specific CD4+ T cell clonotypes by expansion. After more than nine days of culture, CD4+ T cells were isolated with the EasySep CD4+ T cell isolation kit. Each participant got two doses of an mRNA SARS-CoV-2 vaccine, either BNT162b2 or mRNA-1273. None of the healthy vaccine recipients had a prior SARS-CoV-2 infection, which was confirmed by nucleocapsid antibody tests that came back negative both before and after vaccination. A few million PBMC per well were cultured with around 10 ug/ml peptides in IMDM containing 5% human AB serum, approximately 9.9 IU/ml IL-2 and gentamicin. On days 3 and 7, half of the culture medium was replaced with fresh IL-2-containing medium. Unless noted otherwise, every peptide stimulation condition was cultured in triplicate wells. PBMC were separated from whole blood using Ficoll-Paque Plus gradient centrifugation and were then either cryopreserved at -140C or used fresh. The overlapping peptide pools covered the spike proteins of SARS-CoV-2 and of the common cold coronaviruses HCoV-NL63, HCoV-OC43 and HCoV-229E. The QIAamp micro DNA kit was used to extract genomic DNA from the cultured CD4+ T cells.

Points the paper makes about the study in general: Only a small number of convalescent patients were included, and no early post-infection timepoints were available, which limited the study. In healthy vaccine recipients, vaccine-induced clones were almost all SARS-CoV-2 mono-reactive, with only 1 of 255 cross-reactive with common cold coronaviruses. At late post-vaccination timepoints, both infection-induced and vaccine-induced clones showed marked clonal contraction, consistent with waning T cell responses.

The source is a human donor who received a COVID-19 vaccine. The rearranged chain carries TRBV3-1 (or the pseudogene TRBV3-2) and TRBJ1-4; TRBD1 might be the D gene, on 6 matching bases. Material: CD4+ T cells from PBMCs cultured with HCoV-229E spike peptides, obtained after COVID-19 vaccination. The intended sense of this specimen's cell subset or site label: HCoV-229E spike overlapping peptide pool stimulation. The CDR3 has the sequence CASSRSGAEKLFF. The DNA sequence is TGTGCCAGCAGCCGGTCAGGGGCGGAAAAACTGTTTTTT.